One sample yielded the 18 T cell receptor beta chains listed below, sequenced in a study of OX40 agonist ivuxolimab in advanced cancers. Library preparation used the immunoSEQ multiplex PCR assay. TCRdb holds this immuneACCESS table with in-frame rearrangements only. Some clones are missing; in checked studies, unresolved V genes explain under half, and the rest has no known cause. Counted in this sample were 77,000 or so clones; more than 75% of them appeared once. The ten largest clones add up to more than 0.45% of the sample. The sample in question was CD4+ or CD8+ T cells sorted from blood, obtained in a trial of the OX40 agonist ivuxolimab. The receptors derive from an adult with an advanced solid tumor such as melanoma, head and neck, liver or kidney cancer.

This rearrangement joins TRBV7-2 to TRBJ1-2; TRBD1 is a possible D gene (5 bases). Germline-derived CDR1 and CDR2 are SGHTA and FQGNSA. Trimming took 2 bases from V and 4 from J, leaving 8 bases between them. The CDR3 length is 13 residues. CDR3 amino acids: CASSLIGTYGYTF. The CDR3 DNA reads TGTGCCAGCAGCTTAATAGGGACCTATGGCTACACCTTC.

This chain connects TRBV28 to TRBJ1-2; D is ambiguous. V lost 1 base and J lost 4, with 7 bases in between. The CDR3 has 13 residues. Per the germline V gene, CDR1 is MDHEN and CDR2 is SYDVKM. In nucleotides, the CDR3 is TGTGCCAGCAGTTTATCCAGAATCTATGGCTACACCTTC. Translating it yields CASSLSRIYGYTF.

The chain uses TRBV9 and TRBJ1-2; D is ambiguous. Trimming pared 0 bases from V and 7 bases from J, leaving 13 bases between. This CDR3 is built from 14 residues. Germline loops: CDR1 SGDLS, CDR2 YYNGEE. The CDR3 sequence: CASSVDNPEGGYTF. In nucleotides, the CDR3 is TGTGCCAGCAGCGTAGATAACCCGGAGGGTGGCTACACCTTC.

In this sample, this clone turned up once. The chain uses TRBV18 and TRBJ2-5; D is perhaps TRBD1 or TRBD2 (5 bases each). This CDR3 has 13 residues. The V end was cut by 3 bases, the J end by 5 bases, with 10 bases between. Germline V gives CDR1 KGHSH, CDR2 LQKENI. Here the CDR3 DNA reads TGTGCCAGCTCACCGGGGGTAAAGGAGACCCAGTACTTC. Amino acids: CASSPGVKETQYF.

This clone has more than one count but fewer than ten. The chain recombines TRBV2 with TRBJ2-7; D is uncertain. There are 12 residues in the CDR3. Germline values: CDR1 SNHLY, CDR2 FYNNEI. Trimming pared 3 bases from V and 0 bases from J, leaving 3 bases between. The DNA for the CDR3 is TGTGCCAGCAGTGAGTACTCCTACGAGCAGTACTTC. It is translated as CASSEYSYEQYF.

The V gene is TRBV2, the J gene TRBJ1-2, with 9 bases identical to TRBD1. V lost 6 bases and J lost 6; bases outside the gene matches: 5. Germline CDR1 is SNHLY and CDR2 is FYNNEI. The CDR3 consists of 13 residues. In DNA form, the CDR3 reads TGTGCCAGCAGCCGCGACAGGGGGGATGGCTACACCTTC. Its translation is CASSRDRGDGYTF.

The J gene is TRBJ2-5, the V gene TRBV7-6, with D possibly matching TRBD2 (5 bases). CDR3 length: 13 residues. Looked up from germline, CDR1 is SGHVS and CDR2 is FNYEAQ. The V and J ends lost 5 bases and 5 bases respectively, with 12 bases between them. The CDR3 loop is CASSLGGPETQYF. CDR3 DNA sequence: TGTGCCAGCAGCCTTGGAGGCCCGGAGACCCAGTACTTC.

This clone was found once. The rearrangement joins TRBV7-6 to TRBJ1-1; TRBD1 might be the D (6 bases). CDR3 length equals 13 residues. Germline values: CDR1 SGHVS, CDR2 FNYEAQ. V was trimmed by 4 bases and J by 12 bases, leaving 18 bases between them. CDR3 sequence: CASSYPRGARTFF. CDR3 nucleotide sequence: TGTGCCAGCAGCTACCCAAGGGGGGCGCGGACTTTCTTT.

V usage is TRBV5-1 and J usage is TRBJ1-2; 8 nucleotides align to TRBD1. The CDR3 covers 13 residues. CDR1 is SGHRS, CDR2 YFSETQ, per germline. The junction had 5 bases not matched to a gene; V was cut back by 5 bases and J by 5 bases. CDR3 protein: CASRDRARYGYTF. The CDR3 DNA sequence: TGCGCCAGCAGGGACAGGGCAAGGTATGGCTACACCTTC. The whole variable domain, filled in from reference TRBV5-1 and TRBJ1-2, reads KAGVTQTPRYLIKTRGQQVTLSCSPISGHRSVSWYQQTPGQGLQFLFEYFSETQRNKGNFPGRFSGRQFSNSRSEMNVSTLELGDSALYLCASRDRARYGYTFGSGTRLTVV.

This chain links TRBV5-5 with TRBJ1-6, with D perhaps TRBD1 (6 bases). This CDR3 comprises 14 residues. The ends were cut back, 1 base at V and 8 bases at J, with 10 bases in the middle. The V gene's germline CDR1 is SGHKS and CDR2 YYEKEE (reference sequence). The CDR3 sequence: CASSLRGGDSPLHF. CDR3 bases: TGTGCCAGCAGCTTGCGAGGGGGGGATTCACCCCTCCACTTT.

The chain couples TRBV7-2 to TRBJ2-7, with D uncertain. Germline CDR1 reads SGHTA; CDR2 reads FQGNSA. Trimming took off 1 base at V and 2 bases at J, with 9 bases between the two ends. This CDR3 is built from 14 residues. CDR3 residues: CASSLDPGPYEQYF. Here the CDR3 DNA reads TGTGCCAGCAGCTTAGATCCGGGTCCCTACGAGCAGTACTTC.

This clone was recorded a few times. The chain joins TRBV9 to TRBJ1-3; D not resolved. The CDR3 loop spans 15 amino acids. Germline assignment: CDR1 SGDLS and CDR2 YYNGEE. Deletions cut 2 bases from V and 0 bases from J, with 9 bases between. The CDR3 DNA follows: TGTGCCAGCAGCGTGAGACCAGACTCTGGAAACACCATATATTTT. This codes for CASSVRPDSGNTIYF. Based on the CDR3 plus reference TRBV9 and TRBJ1-3, the full variable domain is DSGVTQTPKHLITATGQRVTLRCSPRSGDLSVYWYQQSLDQGLQFLIQYYNGEERAKGNILERFSAQQFPDLHSELNLSSLELGDSALYFCASSVRPDSGNTIYFGEGSWLTVV.

This clone was counted once. The rearrangement joins TRBV4-3 to TRBJ1-1; D perhaps matches TRBD1 (6 bases). The CDR3 extends over 15 amino acids. Germline-derived CDR1 and CDR2 are LGHNA and YSLEER. V dropped 1 base and J dropped 4 bases, with 13 bases sitting between them. The CDR3 sequence is CASSQVRTASTEAFF. The CDR3 DNA sequence: TGCGCCAGCAGCCAAGTCCGGACAGCGAGCACTGAAGCTTTCTTT.

The V and J genes are TRBV13 and TRBJ2-1; D ambiguous. This CDR3 is built from 13 residues. V lost 0 bases, J lost 10 bases, and 10 bases lay in between. CDR1 and CDR2 (germline): PRHDT, FYEKMQ (reference sequence). CDR3 amino acids: CASSLGQAREQFF. CDR3 in DNA: TGTGCCAGCAGCTTAGGCCAAGCCCGGGAGCAGTTCTTC.

The V gene is TRBV2, the J gene TRBJ2-3, with 7 bases matching TRBD2. Germline V gene lookup returns CDR1 SNHLY and CDR2 FYNNEI. The CDR3 runs to 16 residues. Unmatched junction bases numbered 9, after V lost 4 bases and J lost 2 bases. The CDR3 bases are TGTGCCAGCAGTGGTGGTAGCGGGCAACACACAGATACGCAGTATTTT. Encoded protein: CASSGGSGQHTDTQYF.

This rearrangement joins TRBV25-1 to TRBJ2-2, with TRBD1 as a possible D gene (6 bases). V was trimmed by 2 bases and J by 3 bases, leaving 13 bases between them. Per the germline V gene, CDR1 is MGHDK and CDR2 is SYGVNS. This CDR3 contains 16 residues. The CDR3 nucleotides are TGTGCCAGCAGTGAAAGAAGGGGGAGCGACACCGGGGAGCTGTTTTTT. Translation gives CASSERRGSDTGELFF.

The rearrangement joins TRBV7-2 to TRBJ1-4; D is perhaps TRBD1 (5 bases). V lost 0 bases to trimming and J lost 8 bases, with 13 bases between them. CDR3 length: 15 amino acids. From germline, CDR1 is SGHTA and CDR2 FQGNSA. The CDR3 DNA is TGTGCCAGCAGCTTAGCGCGTCAGGGCAGGGAAAAACTGTTTTTT. Amino acids: CASSLARQGREKLFF.

This chain uses TRBV9 with TRBJ2-3; no firm D call. The germline V gene has CDR1 SGDLS and CDR2 YYNGEE. Trimming cost V 0 bases and J 2 bases, with 10 bases left between them. The CDR3 runs 15 residues. The CDR3 here is CASSVESIATDTQYF. The DNA for the CDR3 is TGTGCCAGCAGCGTAGAATCCATAGCCACAGATACGCAGTATTTT. The full variable domain, completed using reference TRBV9 and TRBJ2-3, is DSGVTQTPKHLITATGQRVTLRCSPRSGDLSVYWYQQSLDQGLQFLIQYYNGEERAKGNILERFSAQQFPDLHSELNLSSLELGDSALYFCASSVESIATDTQYFGPGTRLTVL.